This T cell receptor beta chain emerged from a study of human T cells and chemical hapten exposure. Study details: Across its roughly 23 weeks, the study gave patients weekly diphenylcyclopropenone doses to the scalp. Readings were taken at 6 days from patch tests that had applied 0.01% DPC to the upper back. Patients, predominantly female, presented with alopecia areata, totalis or universalis.

This clonotype was seen more than once but under ten times. What it recognizes is unknown. MiXCR was run by TCRdb on the RACE reads, yielding one entry per CDR3 protein. This sample yields 150,000 to 200,000 distinct CDR3 sequences, of which 13% to 15% are seen a single time; about 1.7% belongs to the top ten. Per germline, CDR1 LNHDA and CDR2 SQIVND (reference sequence). Between the trimmed V and J ends, which lost 3 bases and 10 bases, there was a span of 9 bases. CDR3 length: 11 amino acids. The time point here: patch test 1, 2 weeks after DPC sensitization. The treatment: therapeutic diphenylcyclopropenone sensitization with weekly scalp DPC. Study observations and caveats: The donor cohort had alopecia, so its immune response may not match that of healthy people.

This sequence was found in a young woman with alopecia areata. Some clones in this sample may be carry-over from other donors' samples. This sample comprised whole blood, obtained in connection with sensitization to the hapten diphenylcyclopropenone (DPC). The rearrangement links TRBV19 to TRBJ1-2, with D unclear. CDR3 sequence (DNA): TGTGCCAGTAGTATCGTGGGCGCCTACACCTTC. This translates into CASSIVGAYTF.